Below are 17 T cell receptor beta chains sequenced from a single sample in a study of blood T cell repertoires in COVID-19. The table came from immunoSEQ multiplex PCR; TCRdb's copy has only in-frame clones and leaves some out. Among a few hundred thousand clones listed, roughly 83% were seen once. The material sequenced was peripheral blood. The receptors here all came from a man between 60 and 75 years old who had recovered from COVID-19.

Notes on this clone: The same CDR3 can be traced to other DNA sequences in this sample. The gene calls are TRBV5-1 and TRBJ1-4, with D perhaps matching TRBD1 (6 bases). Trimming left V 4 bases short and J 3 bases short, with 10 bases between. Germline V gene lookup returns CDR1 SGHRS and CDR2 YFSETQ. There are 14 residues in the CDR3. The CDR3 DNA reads TGCGCCAGCAGCCTAGGACAGCCTAATGAAAAACTGTTTTTT. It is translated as CASSLGQPNEKLFF.

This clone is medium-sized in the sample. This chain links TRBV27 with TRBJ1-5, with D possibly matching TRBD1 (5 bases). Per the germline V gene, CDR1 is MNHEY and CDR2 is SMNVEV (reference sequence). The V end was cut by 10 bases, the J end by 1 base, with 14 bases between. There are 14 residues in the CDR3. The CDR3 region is CATRRAGSNQPQHF. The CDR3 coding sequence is TGTGCCACCCGCCGGGCAGGGAGCAATCAGCCCCAGCATTTT.

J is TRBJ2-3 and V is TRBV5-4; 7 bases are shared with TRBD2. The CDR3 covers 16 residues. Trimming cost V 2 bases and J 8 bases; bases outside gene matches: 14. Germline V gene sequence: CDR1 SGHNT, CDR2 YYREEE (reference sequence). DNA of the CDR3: TGTGCCAGCAGCTTTTCCTGGCGGGAGACTCAAGCTACGCAGTATTTT. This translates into CASSFSWRETQATQYF.

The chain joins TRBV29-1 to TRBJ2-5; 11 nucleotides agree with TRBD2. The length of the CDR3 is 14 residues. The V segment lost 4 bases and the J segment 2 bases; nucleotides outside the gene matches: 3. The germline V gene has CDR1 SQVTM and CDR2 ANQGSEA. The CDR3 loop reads CSVATSGVQETQYF. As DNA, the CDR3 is TGCAGCGTTGCGACTAGCGGGGTTCAAGAGACCCAGTACTTC.

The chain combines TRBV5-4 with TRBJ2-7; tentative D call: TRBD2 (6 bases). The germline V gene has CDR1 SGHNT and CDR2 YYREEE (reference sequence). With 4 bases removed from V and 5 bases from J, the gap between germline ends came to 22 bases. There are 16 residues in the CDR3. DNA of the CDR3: TGTGCCAGCAGCCCCGCCGGGACTCCGGCGAGGAACGAGCAGTACTTC. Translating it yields CASSPAGTPARNEQYF.

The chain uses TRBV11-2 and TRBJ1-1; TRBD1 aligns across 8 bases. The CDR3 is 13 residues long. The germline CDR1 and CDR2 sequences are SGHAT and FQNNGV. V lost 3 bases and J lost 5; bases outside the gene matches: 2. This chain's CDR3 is CASSFRGRTEAFF. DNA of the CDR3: TGTGCCAGCAGCTTCAGGGGGCGGACTGAAGCTTTCTTT.

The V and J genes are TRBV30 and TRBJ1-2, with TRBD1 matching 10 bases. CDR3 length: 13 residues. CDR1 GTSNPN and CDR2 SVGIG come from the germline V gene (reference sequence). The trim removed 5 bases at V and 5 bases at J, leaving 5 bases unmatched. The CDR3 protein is CAWRWGQGYGYTF. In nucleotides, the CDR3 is TGTGCCTGGCGGTGGGGACAGGGGTATGGCTACACCTTC.

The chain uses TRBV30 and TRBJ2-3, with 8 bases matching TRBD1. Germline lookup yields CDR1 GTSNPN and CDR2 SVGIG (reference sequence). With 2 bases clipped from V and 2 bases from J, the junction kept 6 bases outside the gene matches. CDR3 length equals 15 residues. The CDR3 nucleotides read TGTGCCTGGAGTAAGGGGACAGGAGTCACAGATACGCAGTATTTT. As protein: CAWSKGTGVTDTQYF.

CDR3 amino acids: CATSDYGTSGDTQYF. The CDR3 bases are TGTGCCACCAGTGATTATGGGACTAGCGGGGATACGCAGTATTTT. The rearrangement uses TRBV24-1 and TRBJ2-3; 12 nucleotides align to TRBD2. The junction had 2 bases not matched to a gene; V was cut back by 2 bases and J by 6 bases. The CDR3 spans 15 residues. Germline values: CDR1 KGHDR, CDR2 SFDVKD.

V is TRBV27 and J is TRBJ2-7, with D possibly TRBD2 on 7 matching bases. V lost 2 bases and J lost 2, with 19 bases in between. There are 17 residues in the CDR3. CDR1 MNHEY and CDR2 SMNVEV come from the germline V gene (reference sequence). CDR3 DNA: TGTGCCAGCAGTTTAACGGAGGGGGGGGCGCAGGCCTACGAGCAGTACTTC. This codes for CASSLTEGGAQAYEQYF.

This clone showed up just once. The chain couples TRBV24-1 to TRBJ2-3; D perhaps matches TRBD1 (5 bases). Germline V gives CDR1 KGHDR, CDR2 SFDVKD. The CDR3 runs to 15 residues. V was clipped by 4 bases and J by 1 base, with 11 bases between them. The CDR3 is CATSDRTSGTDTQYF. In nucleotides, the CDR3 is TGTGCCACCAGTGACCGGACATCAGGCACAGATACGCAGTATTTT.

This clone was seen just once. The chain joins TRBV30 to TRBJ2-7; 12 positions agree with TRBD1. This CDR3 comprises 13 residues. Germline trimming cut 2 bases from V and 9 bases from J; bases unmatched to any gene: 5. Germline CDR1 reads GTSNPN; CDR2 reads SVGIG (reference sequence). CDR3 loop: CAWSTGQGARQYF. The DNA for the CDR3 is TGTGCCTGGAGTACGGGACAGGGGGCAAGGCAGTACTTC. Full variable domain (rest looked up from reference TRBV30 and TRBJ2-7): SQTIHQWPATLVQPVGSPLSLECTVEGTSNPNLYWYRQAAGRGLQLLFYSVGIGQISSEVPQNLSASRPQDRQFILSSKKLLLSDSGFYLCAWSTGQGARQYFGPGTRLTVT.

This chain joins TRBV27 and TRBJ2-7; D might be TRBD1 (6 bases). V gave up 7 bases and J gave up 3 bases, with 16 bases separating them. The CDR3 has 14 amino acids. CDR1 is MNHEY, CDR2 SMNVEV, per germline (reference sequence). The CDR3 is CASMDGGVGYEQYF. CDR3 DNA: TGTGCCAGCATGGATGGGGGCGTCGGCTACGAGCAGTACTTC.

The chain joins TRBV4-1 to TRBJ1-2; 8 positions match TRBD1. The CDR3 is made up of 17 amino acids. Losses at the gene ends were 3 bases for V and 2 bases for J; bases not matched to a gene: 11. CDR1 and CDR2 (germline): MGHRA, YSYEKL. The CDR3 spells CASSHVGQGRNNYGYTF. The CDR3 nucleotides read TGCGCCAGCAGCCACGTCGGACAGGGCCGGAACAACTATGGCTACACCTTC.

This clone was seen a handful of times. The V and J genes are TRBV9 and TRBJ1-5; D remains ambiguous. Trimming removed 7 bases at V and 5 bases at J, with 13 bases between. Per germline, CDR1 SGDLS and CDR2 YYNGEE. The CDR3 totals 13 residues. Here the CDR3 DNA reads TGTGCCAGCCGACTCGGGATTTATCAGCCCCAGCATTTT. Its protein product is CASRLGIYQPQHF.

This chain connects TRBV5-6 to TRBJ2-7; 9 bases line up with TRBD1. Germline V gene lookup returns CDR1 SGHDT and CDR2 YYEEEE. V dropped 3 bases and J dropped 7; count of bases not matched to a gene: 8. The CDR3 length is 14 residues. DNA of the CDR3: TGTGCCAGCAGCTCGGACAGGGGAGTAGGGGAGCAGTACTTC. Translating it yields CASSSDRGVGEQYF.

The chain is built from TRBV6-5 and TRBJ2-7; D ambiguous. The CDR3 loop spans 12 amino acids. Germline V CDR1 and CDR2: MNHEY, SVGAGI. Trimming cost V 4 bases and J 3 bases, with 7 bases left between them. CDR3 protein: CASSSFGYEQYF. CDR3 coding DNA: TGTGCCAGCAGTTCGTTCGGCTACGAGCAGTACTTC.